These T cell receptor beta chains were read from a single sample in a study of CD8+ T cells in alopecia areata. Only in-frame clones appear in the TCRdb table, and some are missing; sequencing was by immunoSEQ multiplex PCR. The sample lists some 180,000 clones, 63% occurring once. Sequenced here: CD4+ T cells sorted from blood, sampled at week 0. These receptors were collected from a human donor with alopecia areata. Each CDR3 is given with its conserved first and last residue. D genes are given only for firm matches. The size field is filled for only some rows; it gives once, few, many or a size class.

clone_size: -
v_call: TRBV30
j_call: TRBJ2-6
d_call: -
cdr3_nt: TGTGCCTGGACCAATAGTAGGGCCAACGTCCTGACTTTC
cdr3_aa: CAWTNSRANVLTF

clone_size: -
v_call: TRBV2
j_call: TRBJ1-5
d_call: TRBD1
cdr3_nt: TGTGCCAGCAGTACCCAGGGGGGAAATCAGCCCCAGCATTTT
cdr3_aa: CASSTQGGNQPQHF

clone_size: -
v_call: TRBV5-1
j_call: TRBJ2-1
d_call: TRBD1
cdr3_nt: TGTGCCAGCAGCTTGGACAGGGAAACCTACAATGAGCAGTTCTTC
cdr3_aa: CASSLDRETYNEQFF

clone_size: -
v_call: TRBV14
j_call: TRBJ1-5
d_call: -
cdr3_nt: TGTGCCAGCAGCACTCAGCCCCAGCATTTT
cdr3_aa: CASSTQPQHF

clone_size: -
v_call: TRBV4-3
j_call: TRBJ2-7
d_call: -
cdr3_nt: TGCGCCAGCAGCCAATCTAGGCGGGGTTCCTACGAGCAGTACTTC
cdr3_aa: CASSQSRRGSYEQYF

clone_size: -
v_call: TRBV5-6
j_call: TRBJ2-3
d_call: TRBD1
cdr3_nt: TGTGCCAGCAGCTTCCTGCGATTGGACAGGGGGCGGACAGATACGCAGTATTTT
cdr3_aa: CASSFLRLDRGRTDTQYF

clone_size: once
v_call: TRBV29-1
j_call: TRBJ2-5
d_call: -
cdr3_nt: TGCAGCGTAACGCGACAGGAGACCCAGTACTTC
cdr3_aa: CSVTRQETQYF

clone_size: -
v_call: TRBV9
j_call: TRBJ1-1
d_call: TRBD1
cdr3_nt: TGTGCCAGCAGCGTCGGACAGGGAGGGTGGAACACTGAAGCTTTCTTT
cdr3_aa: CASSVGQGGWNTEAFF

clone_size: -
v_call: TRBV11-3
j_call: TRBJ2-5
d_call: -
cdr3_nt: TGTGCCAGCAGGAGGGGTTTTGGAGAGACCCAGTACTTC
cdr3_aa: CASRRGFGETQYF

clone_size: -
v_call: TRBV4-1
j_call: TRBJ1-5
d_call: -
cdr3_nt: TGCGCCAGCAGCCAAACCGTCCCAGGGCCTGGACCCCAGCATTTT
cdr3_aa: CASSQTVPGPGPQHF

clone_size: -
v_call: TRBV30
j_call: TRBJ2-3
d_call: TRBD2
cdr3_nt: TGTGCCTGGAGCGGACTAGCGGGGTTAGATACGCAGTATTTT
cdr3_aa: CAWSGLAGLDTQYF

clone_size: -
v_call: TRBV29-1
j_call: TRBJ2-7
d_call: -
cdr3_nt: TGCAGCGCCGGGACGGCCTACGAGCAGTACTTC
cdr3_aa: CSAGTAYEQYF

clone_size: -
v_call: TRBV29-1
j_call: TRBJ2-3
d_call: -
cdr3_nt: TGCAGCGCTGGGAGCGGAAACACAGATACGCAGTATTTT
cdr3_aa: CSAGSGNTDTQYF

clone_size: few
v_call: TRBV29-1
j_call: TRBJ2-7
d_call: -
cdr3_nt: TGCAGCGTTGTAGCCCAGGGCCTAGCCGAGGGTAGGGTATACGAGCAGTACTTC
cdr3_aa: CSVVAQGLAEGRVYEQYF

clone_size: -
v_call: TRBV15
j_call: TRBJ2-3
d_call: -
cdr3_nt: TGTGCCACCAGCAGAGCGATAGGCACTAGCAGGGGTGATACGCAGTATTTT
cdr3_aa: CATSRAIGTSRGDTQYF

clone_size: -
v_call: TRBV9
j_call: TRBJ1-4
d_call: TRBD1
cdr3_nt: TGTGCCAGCAGCGGCACAGGGGGCGCGGGGGAAAAACTGTTTTTT
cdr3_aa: CASSGTGGAGEKLFF

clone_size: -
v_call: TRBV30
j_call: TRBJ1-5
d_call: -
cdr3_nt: TGTGCCTGGTCACACGGTGCGGGGGGTGGTACGGTCAATCAGCCCCAGCATTTT
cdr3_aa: CAWSHGAGGGTVNQPQHF

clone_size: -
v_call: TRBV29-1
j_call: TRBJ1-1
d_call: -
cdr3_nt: TGCAGCGTGTGGGATATGAACACTGAAGCTTTCTTT
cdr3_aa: CSVWDMNTEAFF

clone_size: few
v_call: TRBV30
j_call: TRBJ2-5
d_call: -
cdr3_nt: TGTGCCTGGAGGCGGGTTAGTGCGGAGACCCAGTACTTC
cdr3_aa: CAWRRVSAETQYF

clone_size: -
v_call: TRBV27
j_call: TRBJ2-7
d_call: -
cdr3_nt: TGTGCCAGCAGTTTAGAGGCAGGGATGTTCAACGAGCAGTACTTC
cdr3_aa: CASSLEAGMFNEQYF

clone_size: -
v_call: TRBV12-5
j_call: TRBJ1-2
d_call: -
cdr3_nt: TGTGCTAGTGGCCCCAGGATTTTGAATGGCTACACCTTC
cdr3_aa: CASGPRILNGYTF

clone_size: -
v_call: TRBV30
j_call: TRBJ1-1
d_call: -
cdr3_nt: TGTGCCTGGGCGGGCAGGGGTGGTGGAGCTTGGGACACTGAAGCTTTCTTT
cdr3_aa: CAWAGRGGGAWDTEAFF

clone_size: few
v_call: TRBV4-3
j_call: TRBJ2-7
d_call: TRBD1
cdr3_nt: TGCGCCAGCAGCCAGATGACAGGGGGCAAGGACGAGCAGTACTTC
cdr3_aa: CASSQMTGGKDEQYF

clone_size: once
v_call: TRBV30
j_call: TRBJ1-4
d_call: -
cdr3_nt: TGTGCCTGTTGGGCGCGGGCAACTAATGAAAAACTGTTTTTT
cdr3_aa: CACWARATNEKLFF

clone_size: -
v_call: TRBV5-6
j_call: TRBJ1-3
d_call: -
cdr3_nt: TGTGCCAGCAGCCCACCGGACCGCCGTCTATACTCTGGAAACACCATATATTTT
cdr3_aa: CASSPPDRRLYSGNTIYF

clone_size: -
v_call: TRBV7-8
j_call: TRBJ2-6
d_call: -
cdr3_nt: TGTGCCAGCAGCTTAGGGGCAGCTGGGGCCAACGTCCTGACTTTC
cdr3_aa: CASSLGAAGANVLTF

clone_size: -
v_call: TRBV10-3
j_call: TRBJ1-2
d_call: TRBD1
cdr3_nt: TGTGCCATCAGTCCTGGACAGGGAGACTATGGCTACACCTTC
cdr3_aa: CAISPGQGDYGYTF

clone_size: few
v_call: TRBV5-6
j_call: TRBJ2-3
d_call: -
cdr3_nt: TGTGCCAGCAGTCCGGTCGCTACAGATACGCAGTATTTT
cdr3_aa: CASSPVATDTQYF

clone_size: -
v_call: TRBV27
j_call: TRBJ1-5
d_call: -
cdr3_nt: TGTGCCAGCAGTTTTCGGATGGTCCCCGGGGGGGGACGTCAGCCCCAGCATTTT
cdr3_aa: CASSFRMVPGGGRQPQHF